Here is one TCR beta chain with its context. Its matching antigen is unknown. The CDR3 spans 16 residues. Germline V gene sequence: CDR1 SGHRS, CDR2 YFSETQ. The sample originates from a study of T cells expressing NK-cell markers. Study-wide findings and caveats: Of the CD8+ T cells in about 6 donors, roughly 1.0-7.5% belonged to dominant NKG2C+ clonotypes. It was still unclear whether expanded NKG2C+ T cell clones were HCMV specific.

Production of TCR beta cDNA relied on 5'RACE template switching with UMIs. Each CDR3 protein gets one entry in TCRdb, which reprocessed the 5' RACE reads and gives no DNA. The sample totals 130,000 to 150,000 distinct CDR3 sequences. The rearrangement uses TRBV5-1 and TRBJ2-1; TCRdb's D call of TRBD2 is untestable without DNA. The sequenced sample was blood T cells: a sorted CD56 or NKG2C T cell subset, CD4+ or CD8+ T cells, or bulk PBMC T cells (not recorded which). This clonotype was sampled from a man between 18 and 35 years old in good health. The CDR3 reads CASSLSSGSLGNEQFF.